This T cell receptor beta chain stems from a study of blood T cell repertoires in COVID-19. In the study overall: The study drew acute and convalescent COVID-19 samples from the United States, Italy and Spain.

TCRdb keeps only in-frame clones here, not all; method: immunoSEQ multiplex PCR. The sample records some 130,000 clones, around nine tenths being singletons. The germline V gene encodes CDR1 SGHTS and CDR2 YDEGEE. This CDR3 region has 14 residues. The V gene lost 2 bases and the J gene lost 0 bases, with 8 bases spanning the gap. The clonotype originates from a woman between 50 and 59 years old who had recovered from COVID-19. V gene TRBV5-8 combines with J gene TRBJ1-1, with D uncertain. Sequencing was performed on PBMCs or T cells enriched from blood (not recorded which). The CDR3 sequence is CASSFRGMNTEAFF. As DNA, the CDR3 is TGTGCCAGCAGCTTCCGAGGGATGAACACTGAAGCTTTCTTT.